This paragraph reports one T cell receptor (beta chain). A read error may account for a junction end that differs from germline. The data were obtained in a study of blood T cell repertoires in COVID-19. Profiled with immunoSEQ multiplex PCR; TCRdb holds only in-frame clones, not every one. The table lists roughly 170,000 clones, around 87% of them singletons. The CDR3 loop spans 15 amino acids. Germline values: CDR1 SGHVS, CDR2 FNYEAQ. What was sequenced was peripheral blood. The source is a man aged 40-49 years with active or convalescent COVID-19. The rearrangement uses TRBV7-6 and TRBJ2-2; D might be TRBD2 (5 bases). The CDR3 sequence is CASSLAPANTGELFF. As DNA, the CDR3 is TGTGCCAGCAGCCTAGCTCCAGCGAACACCGGGGAGCTGTTTTTT.